The 18 T cell receptor beta chains given below trace back to one sample, sequenced in a study of T cell responses to AZD1222 COVID-19 vaccine. Clones were sequenced by immunoSEQ multiplex PCR, and TCRdb holds only the in-frame ones, with some missing. The sample includes about 140,000 clones, approximately 91% of them seen just once. The sample was peripheral blood, taken 28 days after the second AZD1222 dose. The source of these receptors is an adult who received the AZD1222 COVID-19 vaccine.

The genes are TRBV20-1 and TRBJ1-1; D remains unclear. The CDR3 spans 12 residues. Per the germline V gene, CDR1 is DFQATT and CDR2 is SNEGSKA (reference sequence). The ends were cut back, 3 bases at V and 1 base at J, with 6 bases in the middle. CDR3 protein: CSASPRNTEAFF. CDR3 nucleotides: TGCAGTGCTAGTCCCCGGAACACTGAAGCTTTCTTT.

This chain links TRBV9 with TRBJ1-2; 7 bases match TRBD1. Per germline, CDR1 SGDLS and CDR2 YYNGEE. V lost 3 bases to trimming and J lost 8 bases; unmatched junction nucleotides: 10. CDR3 length: 14 residues. This CDR3 reads CASSGRGQGDGYTF. The DNA for the CDR3 is TGTGCCAGCAGCGGACGGGGGCAGGGGGACGGCTACACCTTC.

The CDR3 coding sequence is TGTGCCAGCAGCCATGCCACAGGAATGAACACTGAAGCTTTCTTT. As protein: CASSHATGMNTEAFF. This rearrangement joins TRBV9 to TRBJ1-1; perhaps TRBD1 as D (5 bases). Per germline, CDR1 SGDLS and CDR2 YYNGEE. The CDR3 has 15 residues. The V gene lost 4 bases and the J gene lost 0 bases, with 13 bases spanning the gap.

The gene calls are TRBV19 and TRBJ1-2, with D possibly matching TRBD1 (6 bases). Germline V gene lookup returns CDR1 LNHDA and CDR2 SQIVND (reference sequence). The V end was cut by 2 bases, the J end by 8 bases, with 18 bases between. The CDR3 runs to 15 residues. The CDR3 sequence: CASSITWGASGGYTF. CDR3 DNA sequence: TGTGCCAGTAGTATAACGTGGGGGGCATCAGGAGGCTACACCTTC.

The chain has TRBV24-1 and TRBJ2-5; TRBD2 is a possible D gene (5 bases). The CDR3 is 12 amino acids. The germline CDR1 and CDR2 sequences are KGHDR and SFDVKD. V was shortened by 7 bases and J by 5 bases, with 10 bases between the two germline ends. CDR3 loop: CATRRRGETQYF. The DNA for the CDR3 is TGTGCCACCAGAAGACGAGGGGAGACCCAGTACTTC.

J is TRBJ2-2 and V is TRBV5-8; 9 bases agree with TRBD2. Germline V gene sequence: CDR1 SGHTS, CDR2 YDEGEE. The V and J ends lost 4 bases and 7 bases, in that order; junction bases with no gene match: 5. The CDR3 extends over 14 amino acids. CDR3 coding DNA: TGTGCCAGCAGCCGCGGGGGGGCGGTCGGGGAGCTGTTTTTT. It codes for CASSRGGAVGELFF.

The V call is TRBV7-9, the J call TRBJ2-5; 7 bases agree with TRBD2. Per germline, CDR1 SEHNR and CDR2 FQNEAQ (reference sequence). V shed 6 bases and J 5 bases; nucleotides not matched to a gene: 9. This CDR3 region has 14 residues. Here the CDR3 reads CASRGASGGETQYF. CDR3 bases: TGTGCCAGCAGGGGAGCTAGCGGCGGCGAGACCCAGTACTTC.

The chain employs TRBV29-1 and TRBJ2-5, with D maybe TRBD1 (6 bases). This CDR3 contains 12 residues. Trimming removed 3 bases from V and 3 bases from J, with 8 bases in between. Germline V gene sequence: CDR1 SQVTM, CDR2 ANQGSEA. The CDR3 spells CSVDRTEETQYF. DNA for the CDR3: TGCAGCGTTGATCGGACAGAAGAGACCCAGTACTTC.

The rearrangement joins TRBV2 to TRBJ1-1; D is uncertain. The CDR3 has 14 amino acids. The germline V and J ends were trimmed by 1 base and 1 base, with 7 bases remaining between them. CDR1 SNHLY and CDR2 FYNNEI come from the germline V gene. The CDR3 reads CASSEVRSNTEAFF. The CDR3 DNA reads as TGTGCCAGCAGTGAAGTAAGATCGAACACTGAAGCTTTCTTT.

The genes are TRBV11-2 and TRBJ2-1; D unresolved. From germline, CDR1 is SGHAT and CDR2 FQNNGV. The V end was cut by 1 base, the J end by 5 bases, with 9 bases between. The CDR3 runs to 14 residues. The CDR3 region is CASSLVNRHNEQFF. The CDR3 nucleotides are TGTGCCAGCAGCTTAGTTAACCGGCACAATGAGCAGTTCTTC.

The chain combines TRBV7-9 with TRBJ1-6, with TRBD1 as a possible D gene (5 bases). Looked up from germline, CDR1 is SEHNR and CDR2 is FQNEAQ (reference sequence). The CDR3 has 15 amino acids. Trimming took off 2 bases at V and 3 bases at J, with 8 bases between the two ends. The CDR3: CASSLSGRYNSPLHF. In nucleotides, the CDR3 is TGTGCCAGCAGCTTATCGGGACGCTATAATTCACCCCTCCACTTT. Drawing the rest from reference TRBV7-9 and TRBJ1-6, the complete variable domain is DTGVSQNPRHKITKRGQNVTFRCDPISEHNRLYWYRQTLGQGPEFLTYFQNEAQLEKSRLLSDRFSAERPKGSFSTLEIQRTEQGDSAMYLCASSLSGRYNSPLHFGNGTRLTVT.

V is TRBV5-1 and J is TRBJ1-4, with D possibly matching TRBD1 (6 bases). Trimming left V 3 bases short and J 0 bases short, with 9 bases between. CDR1 and CDR2 from the germline V gene are SGHRS and YFSETQ. This CDR3 region has 15 residues. CDR3 bases: TGCGCCAGCAGCTGTAGGGGGACAACTAATGAAAAACTGTTTTTT. Its translation: CASSCRGTTNEKLFF.

The gene calls are TRBV6-5 and TRBJ1-4; TRBD1 is a possible D gene (6 bases). The CDR3 is 13 residues long. CDR1 MNHEY and CDR2 SVGAGI come from the germline V gene. The V end lost 4 bases, the J end lost 10 bases, and 13 bases lay between the germline ends. Written as DNA, the CDR3 is TGTGCCAGCAGTTCAGGGGCTAGTCGAAAACTGTTTTTT. Translated: CASSSGASRKLFF.

This clone has only a few counts. The chain is built from TRBV6-2 or TRBV6-3 and TRBJ1-1; D call uncertain. The V end was cut by 1 base, the J end by 5 bases, with 14 bases between. Germline CDR1 and CDR2: MNHEY and SVGEGT. CDR3 length equals 15 residues. CDR3 sequence reads: CASSYFMGVGTEAFF. For the CDR3, the DNA is TGTGCCAGCAGTTACTTTATGGGCGTAGGGACTGAAGCTTTCTTT.

This clone was seen a single time. V and J are TRBV15 and TRBJ1-1, with TRBD1 identical over 8 bases. This CDR3 has 16 residues. Germline V gives CDR1 LNHNV, CDR2 YYDKDF (reference sequence). The trim removed 0 bases at V and 6 bases at J, leaving 9 bases unmatched. The CDR3 loop reads CATSREISDRDPEAFF. CDR3 DNA sequence: TGTGCCACCAGCAGAGAAATTTCGGACAGGGACCCTGAAGCTTTCTTT.

This clone was detected once. The gene calls are TRBV5-8 and TRBJ2-7; D may be TRBD2 (6 bases). V lost 4 bases and J 0 bases, leaving 14 bases between the germline ends. From germline, CDR1 is SGHTS and CDR2 YDEGEE. CDR3 length equals 15 residues. The CDR3 nucleotides read TGTGCCAGCAGCCGCGGGACGGCTAGCTCCTACGAGCAGTACTTC. Encoded protein: CASSRGTASSYEQYF.

The chain employs TRBV6-5 and TRBJ2-3; D not resolved. The CDR3 runs to 14 residues. The germline V and J ends were trimmed by 0 bases and 2 bases, with 6 bases remaining between them. Germline assignment: CDR1 MNHEY and CDR2 SVGAGI. The CDR3 loop reads CASSYSGLTDTQYF. In DNA form, the CDR3 reads TGTGCCAGCAGTTACTCAGGCCTCACAGATACGCAGTATTTT.

The chain carries TRBV11-2 and TRBJ2-2; possibly TRBD1 for D (6 bases). The V end lost 2 bases, the J end lost 7 bases, and 11 bases lay between the germline ends. Germline V gives CDR1 SGHAT, CDR2 FQNNGV. The CDR3 has 14 residues. Written as DNA, the CDR3 is TGTGCCAGCAGCTTACGGGACAACCACGGGGAGCTGTTTTTT. It encodes CASSLRDNHGELFF.